The clone carrying this T cell receptor (beta chain) was picked up a small number of times. Library preparation (for TCRbeta) was performed with unique molecular identifiers. TCRdb redid the calling of the PCR reads with MiXCR, one entry per CDR3 protein. The table includes fewer than 550,000 distinct CDR3 sequences, approximately 10% detected once. CDR3 length equals 19 residues. Trimming removed 3 bases from V and 0 bases from J; junction bases left unmatched: 6. CDR1 is SNHLY, CDR2 FYNNEI, per germline. This record belongs to a study of T-cell reconstitution after alpha-beta-depleted transplantation in children.

This chain joins TRBV2 and TRBJ2-3; 16 bases agree with TRBD2. Sequenced material: PBMCs from the stem cell graft donor, taken from the stem cell graft. The source is a human donor who donated a stem cell graft to a child with acute myeloid leukemia. CDR3: CASSDPGTSGRASTDTQYF. In nucleotides, the CDR3 is TGTGCCAGCAGTGACCCCGGGACTAGCGGGAGGGCGAGCACAGATACGCAGTATTTT.